The 12 T cell receptor beta chains listed next were all sequenced from one sample in a study of identifying expanded T cells in peripheral blood. Measured with immunoSEQ multiplex PCR; TCRdb has only the in-frame clones, and not every one. The sample records about 58,000 clones, over 80% being singletons. The sample consisted of blood. These receptors were collected from a person aged 18 to 75 in good health.

The chain joins TRBV5-4 to TRBJ2-1, with D perhaps TRBD2 (7 bases). This CDR3 has 15 amino acids. V lost 5 bases and J 2 bases, leaving 14 bases between the germline ends. Germline assignment: CDR1 SGHNT and CDR2 YYREEE (reference sequence). Here the CDR3 DNA reads TGTGCCAGCAGTTCGAACGGGGGGCCCTACAATGAGCAGTTCTTC. Its protein is CASSSNGGPYNEQFF.

The rearrangement joins TRBV18 to TRBJ2-1; 10 positions agree with TRBD2. Losses at the gene ends were 1 base for V and 10 bases for J; bases not matched to a gene: 1. The CDR3 loop spans 13 amino acids. Germline CDR1 is KGHSH and CDR2 is LQKENI. Here the CDR3 reads CASSPLAGGEQFF. The CDR3 DNA sequence: TGTGCCAGCTCACCACTAGCGGGGGGAGAGCAGTTCTTC.

The chain is built from TRBV19 and TRBJ2-4; TRBD2 aligns across 15 bases. The V gene end was trimmed by 6 bases and the J gene end by 0 bases; junction bases not matched to a gene: 3. The CDR3 has 17 amino acids. From germline, CDR1 is LNHDA and CDR2 SQIVND (reference sequence). The CDR3 coding sequence is TGTGCCAGTAGCGGACTAGCGGGAGGGACAGCCAAAAACATTCAGTACTTC. It codes for CASSGLAGGTAKNIQYF. Variable domain in full (rest from reference TRBV19 and TRBJ2-4): DGGITQSPKYLFRKEGQNVTLSCEQNLNHDAMYWYRQDPGQGLRLIYYSQIVNDFQKGDIAEGYSVSREKKESFPLTVTSAQKNPTAFYLCASSGLAGGTAKNIQYFGAGTRLSVL.

The chain joins TRBV11-2 to TRBJ1-4; D remains ambiguous. The CDR3 runs 14 residues. CDR1 is SGHAT, CDR2 FQNNGV, per germline. V was pared by 5 bases and J by 1 base, with 8 bases between. The CDR3 region is CASSKTQTNEKLFF. The DNA of the CDR3 is TGTGCCAGCAGCAAGACCCAAACTAATGAAAAACTGTTTTTT.

The chain is built from TRBV6-5 and TRBJ1-2; TRBD1 matches at 12 bases. There are 14 residues in the CDR3. V trimming: 6 bases; J trimming: 9 bases; junction bases outside the gene matches: 8. Germline V gives CDR1 MNHEY, CDR2 SVGAGI. The CDR3 is CASSRDRGRPSYTF. CDR3 DNA: TGTGCCAGCAGCCGGGACAGGGGGCGACCTAGCTACACCTTC.

A few counts support this clone. The V and J genes are TRBV2 and TRBJ2-5, with D perhaps given as TRBD1 or TRBD2 (5 bases each). Germline lookup yields CDR1 SNHLY and CDR2 FYNNEI. Trimming shortened V by 6 bases and J by 5 bases, and 16 bases separated the two germline ends. The CDR3 length is 14 residues. CDR3 sequence reads: CASRILRGEETQYF. CDR3 in DNA: TGTGCCAGCAGGATTTTGAGGGGCGAGGAGACCCAGTACTTC.

The count of this clone is one. The chain combines TRBV9 with TRBJ2-3; no definite D call. Germline V gene sequence: CDR1 SGDLS, CDR2 YYNGEE. The length of the CDR3 is 12 residues. Trimming removed 0 bases at V and 6 bases at J, with 5 bases between. CDR3 loop: CASSVDADTQYF. For the CDR3, the DNA is TGTGCCAGCAGCGTAGACGCGGATACGCAGTATTTT.

The V gene is TRBV15, the J gene TRBJ1-6; D is perhaps TRBD1 (6 bases). V lost 0 bases, J lost 7 bases, and 10 bases lay in between. CDR3 length: 15 amino acids. The germline V gene encodes CDR1 LNHNV and CDR2 YYDKDF (reference sequence). The CDR3, as DNA: TGTGCCACCAGCAGAGAAGGGGGAGGGAATTCACCCCTCCACTTT. Translating gives CATSREGGGNSPLHF. Full variable domain (outside the CDR3, taken from reference TRBV15 and TRBJ1-6): DAMVIQNPRYQVTQFGKPVTLSCSQTLNHNVMYWYQQKSSQAPKLLFHYYDKDFNNEADTPDNFQSRRPNTSFCFLDIRSPGLGDTAMYLCATSREGGGNSPLHFGNGTRLTVT.

This chain uses TRBV7-2 with TRBJ2-1; unclear D gene. The V and J ends lost 3 bases and 0 bases respectively, with 9 bases between them. This CDR3 is built from 15 residues. The V gene's germline CDR1 is SGHTA and CDR2 FQGNSA. The CDR3 sequence is CASSLDVGSYNEQFF. In DNA, the CDR3 is TGTGCCAGCAGCTTGGACGTGGGCTCCTACAATGAGCAGTTCTTC.

The chain recombines TRBV25-1 with TRBJ2-1; D possibly corresponds to TRBD2 (5 bases). V gave up 2 bases and J gave up 6 bases, with 8 bases separating them. Germline V gives CDR1 MGHDK, CDR2 SYGVNS. This CDR3 spans 13 amino acids. CDR3 DNA sequence: TGTGCCAGCAGTGAAATGGGGAGCAATGAGCAGTTCTTC. It yields the protein CASSEMGSNEQFF.

The chain's CDR3 is CSSTGETGNTIYF. CDR3 in DNA: TGCAGCTCTACAGGGGAAACTGGAAACACCATATATTTT. The rearrangement links TRBV29-1 to TRBJ1-3; the match to TRBD1 covers 7 bases. Germline CDR1 and CDR2: SQVTM and ANQGSEA. The CDR3 is 13 amino acids. V lost 8 bases and J lost 2; bases outside the gene matches: 6.

The rearrangement joins TRBV11-2 to TRBJ2-2, with D possibly being TRBD1 or TRBD2 (6 bases each). The CDR3 is 14 residues long. Germline-derived CDR1 and CDR2 are SGHAT and FQNNGV. The germline V and J ends were trimmed by 3 bases and 6 bases, with 11 bases remaining between them. CDR3 sequence (DNA): TGTGCCAGCAGCTTTTGGGGGGCAGCCGGGGAGCTGTTTTTT. Residues: CASSFWGAAGELFF.